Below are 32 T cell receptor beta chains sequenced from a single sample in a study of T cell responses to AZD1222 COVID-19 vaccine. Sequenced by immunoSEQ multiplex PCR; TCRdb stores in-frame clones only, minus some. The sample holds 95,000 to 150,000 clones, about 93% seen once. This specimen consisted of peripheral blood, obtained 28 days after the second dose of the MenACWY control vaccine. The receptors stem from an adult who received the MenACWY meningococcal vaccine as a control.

This CDR3 is CATSDRTGTLYGYTF. The CDR3 nucleotides read TGTGCCACCAGTGACAGAACCGGGACACTTTATGGCTACACCTTC. This chain joins TRBV24-1 and TRBJ1-2; D may be TRBD1 (6 bases). V shed 4 bases and J shed 5 bases, with 16 bases lying between them. This CDR3 spans 15 amino acids. Germline V CDR1 and CDR2: KGHDR, SFDVKD.

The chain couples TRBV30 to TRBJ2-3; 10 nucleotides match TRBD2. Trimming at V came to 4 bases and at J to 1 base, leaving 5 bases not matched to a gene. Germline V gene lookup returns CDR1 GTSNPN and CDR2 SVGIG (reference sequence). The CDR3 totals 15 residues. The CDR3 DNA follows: TGTGCCTGGATGGTAGCGGGAGGTCGCACAGATACGCAGTATTTT. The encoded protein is CAWMVAGGRTDTQYF.

The CDR3 here is CASSRGQGEGPDTQYF. The CDR3 DNA reads TGCGCCAGCAGCCGTGGACAGGGAGAAGGCCCAGATACGCAGTATTTT. The chain employs TRBV4-1 and TRBJ2-3, with TRBD1 identical over 8 bases. V dropped 4 bases and J dropped 4; count of bases not matched to a gene: 10. This CDR3 has 16 amino acids. Looked up from germline, CDR1 is MGHRA and CDR2 is YSYEKL.

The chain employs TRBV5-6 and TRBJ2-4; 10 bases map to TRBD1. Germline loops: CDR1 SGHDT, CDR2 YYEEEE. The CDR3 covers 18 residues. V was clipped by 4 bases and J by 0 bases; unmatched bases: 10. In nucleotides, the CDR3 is TGTGCCAGCAGCCCGGGACAGGGGAAGCCCTTAGCCAAAAACATTCAGTACTTC. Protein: CASSPGQGKPLAKNIQYF. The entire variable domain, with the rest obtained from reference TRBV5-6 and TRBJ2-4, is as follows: DAGVTQSPTHLIKTRGQQVTLRCSPKSGHDTVSWYQQALGQGPQFIFQYYEEEERQRGNFPDRFSGHQFPNYSSELNVNALLLGDSALYLCASSPGQGKPLAKNIQYFGAGTRLSVL.

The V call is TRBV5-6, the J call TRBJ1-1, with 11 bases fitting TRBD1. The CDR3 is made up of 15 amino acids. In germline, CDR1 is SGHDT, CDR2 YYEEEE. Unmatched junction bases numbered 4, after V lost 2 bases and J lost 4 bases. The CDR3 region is CASSFGQGAVTEAFF. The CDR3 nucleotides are TGTGCCAGCAGCTTCGGACAGGGGGCCGTCACTGAAGCTTTCTTT.

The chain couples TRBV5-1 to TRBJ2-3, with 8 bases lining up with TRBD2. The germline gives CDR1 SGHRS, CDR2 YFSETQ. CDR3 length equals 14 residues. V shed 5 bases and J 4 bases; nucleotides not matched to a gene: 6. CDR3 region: CASREAGVADTQYF. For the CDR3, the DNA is TGCGCCAGCAGAGAAGCGGGAGTAGCAGATACGCAGTATTTT.

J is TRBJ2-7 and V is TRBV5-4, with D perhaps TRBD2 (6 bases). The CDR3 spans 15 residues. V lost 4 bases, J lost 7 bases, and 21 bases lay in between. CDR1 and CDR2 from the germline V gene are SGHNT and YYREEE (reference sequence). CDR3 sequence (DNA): TGTGCCAGCAGCCCTCACTATCGGGGGACTGGTGAGCAGTACTTC. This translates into CASSPHYRGTGEQYF.

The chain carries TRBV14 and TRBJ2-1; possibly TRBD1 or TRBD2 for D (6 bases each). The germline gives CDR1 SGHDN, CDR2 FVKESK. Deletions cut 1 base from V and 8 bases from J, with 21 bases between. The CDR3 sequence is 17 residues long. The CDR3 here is CASSQAPWGAGGDEQFF. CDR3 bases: TGTGCCAGCAGCCAAGCCCCATGGGGGGCTGGAGGGGATGAGCAGTTCTTC. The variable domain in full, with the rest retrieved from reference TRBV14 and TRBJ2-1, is EAGVTQFPSHSVIEKGQTVTLRCDPISGHDNLYWYRRVMGKEIKFLLHFVKESKQDESGMPNNRFLAERTGGTYSTLKVQPAELEDSGVYFCASSQAPWGAGGDEQFFGPGTRLTVL.

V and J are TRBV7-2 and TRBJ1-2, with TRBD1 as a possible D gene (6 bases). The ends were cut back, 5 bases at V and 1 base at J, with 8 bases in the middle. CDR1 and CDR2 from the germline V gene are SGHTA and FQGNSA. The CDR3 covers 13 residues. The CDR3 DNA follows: TGTGCCAGCAGCATCAGGGGTAACTATGGCTACACCTTC. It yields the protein CASSIRGNYGYTF.

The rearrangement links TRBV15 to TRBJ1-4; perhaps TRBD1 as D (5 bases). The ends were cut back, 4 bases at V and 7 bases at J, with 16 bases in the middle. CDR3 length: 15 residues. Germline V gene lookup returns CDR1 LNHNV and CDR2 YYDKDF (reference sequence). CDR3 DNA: TGTGCCACCAGCACAGTCAGGGCAGGTATTGAAAAACTGTTTTTT. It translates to CATSTVRAGIEKLFF.

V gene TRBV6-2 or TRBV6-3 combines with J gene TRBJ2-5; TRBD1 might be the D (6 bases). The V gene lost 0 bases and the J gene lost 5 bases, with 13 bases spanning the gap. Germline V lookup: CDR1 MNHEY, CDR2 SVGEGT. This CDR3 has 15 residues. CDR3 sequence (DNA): TGTGCCAGCAGTTACTCCAACAGGGACCGGGAGACCCAGTACTTC. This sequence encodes CASSYSNRDRETQYF.

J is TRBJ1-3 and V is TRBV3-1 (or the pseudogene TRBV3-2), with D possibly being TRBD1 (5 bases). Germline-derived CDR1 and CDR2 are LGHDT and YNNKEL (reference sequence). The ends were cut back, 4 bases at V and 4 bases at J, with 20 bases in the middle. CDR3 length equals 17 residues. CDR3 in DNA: TGTGCCAGCAGCCGCGGGGACCTAAAGGCGGTCGGAAACACCATATATTTT. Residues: CASSRGDLKAVGNTIYF.

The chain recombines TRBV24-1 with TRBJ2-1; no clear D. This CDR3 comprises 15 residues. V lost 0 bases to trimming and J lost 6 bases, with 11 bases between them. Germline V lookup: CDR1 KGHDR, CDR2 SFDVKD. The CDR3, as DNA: TGTGCCACCAGTGATTTGCAGTCCGATGCCAATGAGCAGTTCTTC. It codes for CATSDLQSDANEQFF.

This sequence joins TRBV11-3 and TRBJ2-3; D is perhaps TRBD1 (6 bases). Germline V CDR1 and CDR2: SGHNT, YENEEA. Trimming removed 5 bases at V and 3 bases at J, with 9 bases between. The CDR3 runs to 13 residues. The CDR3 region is CASSPGQTDTQYF. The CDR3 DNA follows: TGTGCCAGCAGCCCCGGACAGACAGATACGCAGTATTTT.

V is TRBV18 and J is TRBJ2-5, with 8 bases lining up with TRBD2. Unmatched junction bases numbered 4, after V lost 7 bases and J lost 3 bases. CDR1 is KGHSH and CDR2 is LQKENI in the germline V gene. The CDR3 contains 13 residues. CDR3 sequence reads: CASFKLAEETQYF. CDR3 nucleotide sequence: TGTGCCAGCTTTAAACTAGCGGAAGAGACCCAGTACTTC.

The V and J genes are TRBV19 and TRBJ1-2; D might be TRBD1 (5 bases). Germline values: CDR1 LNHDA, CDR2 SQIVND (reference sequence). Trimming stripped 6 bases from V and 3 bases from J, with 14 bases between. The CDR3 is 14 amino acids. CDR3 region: CASRPEGSYYGYTF. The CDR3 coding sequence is TGTGCCAGTAGACCGGAGGGGAGTTACTATGGCTACACCTTC.

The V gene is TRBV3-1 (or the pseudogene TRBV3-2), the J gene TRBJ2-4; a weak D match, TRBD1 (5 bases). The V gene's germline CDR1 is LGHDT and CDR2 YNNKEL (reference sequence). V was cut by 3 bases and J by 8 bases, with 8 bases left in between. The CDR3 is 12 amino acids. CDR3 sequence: CASSHLGDIQYF. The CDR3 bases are TGTGCCAGCAGCCATCTAGGGGACATTCAGTACTTC.

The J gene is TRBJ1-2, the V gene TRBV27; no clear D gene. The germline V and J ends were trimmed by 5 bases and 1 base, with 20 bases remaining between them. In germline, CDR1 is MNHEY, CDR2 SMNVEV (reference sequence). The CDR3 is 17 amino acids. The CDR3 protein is CASSRPSLDGNNYGYTF. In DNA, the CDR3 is TGTGCCAGCAGTAGACCTTCCCTGGACGGAAATAACTATGGCTACACCTTC.

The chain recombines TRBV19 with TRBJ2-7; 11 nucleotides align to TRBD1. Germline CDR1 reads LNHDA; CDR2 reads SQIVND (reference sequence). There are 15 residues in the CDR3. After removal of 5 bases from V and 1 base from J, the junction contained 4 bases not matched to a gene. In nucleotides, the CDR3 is TGTGCCAGTAGTTTCGGGACAGGGGGGTCCTACGAGCAGTACTTC. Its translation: CASSFGTGGSYEQYF.

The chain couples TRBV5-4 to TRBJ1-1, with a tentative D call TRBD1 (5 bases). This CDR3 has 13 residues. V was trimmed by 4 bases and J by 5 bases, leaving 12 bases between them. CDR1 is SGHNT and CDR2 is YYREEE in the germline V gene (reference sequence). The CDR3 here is CASSPRGLTEAFF. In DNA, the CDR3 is TGTGCCAGCAGCCCTCGGGGGTTGACTGAAGCTTTCTTT.

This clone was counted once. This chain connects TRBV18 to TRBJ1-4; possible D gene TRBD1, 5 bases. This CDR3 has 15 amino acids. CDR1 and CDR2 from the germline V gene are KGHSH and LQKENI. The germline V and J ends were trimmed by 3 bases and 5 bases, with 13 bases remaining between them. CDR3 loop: CASSPGGRGNEKLFF. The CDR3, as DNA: TGTGCCAGCTCACCCGGGGGACGGGGAAATGAAAAACTGTTTTTT.

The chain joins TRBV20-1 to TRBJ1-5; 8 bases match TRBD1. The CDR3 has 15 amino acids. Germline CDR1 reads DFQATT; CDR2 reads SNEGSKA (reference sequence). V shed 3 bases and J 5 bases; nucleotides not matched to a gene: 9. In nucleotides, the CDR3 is TGCAGTGCTAGTACAACAGGGGGGAGGGATCAGCCCCAGCATTTT. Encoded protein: CSASTTGGRDQPQHF.

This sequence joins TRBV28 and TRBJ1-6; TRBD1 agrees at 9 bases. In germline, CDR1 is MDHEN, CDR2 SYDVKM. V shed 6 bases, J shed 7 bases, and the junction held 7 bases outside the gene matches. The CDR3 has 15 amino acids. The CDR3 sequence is CASSPLDRGNSPLHF. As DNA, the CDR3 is TGTGCCAGCAGCCCCCTGGACAGGGGCAATTCACCCCTCCACTTT.

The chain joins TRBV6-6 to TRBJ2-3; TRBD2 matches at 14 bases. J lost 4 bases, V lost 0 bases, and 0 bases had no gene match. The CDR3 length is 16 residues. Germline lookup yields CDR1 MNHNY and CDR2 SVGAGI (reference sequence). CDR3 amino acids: CASSYSTSGGADTQYF. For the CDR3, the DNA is TGTGCCAGCAGTTACTCGACTAGCGGGGGGGCAGATACGCAGTATTTT.

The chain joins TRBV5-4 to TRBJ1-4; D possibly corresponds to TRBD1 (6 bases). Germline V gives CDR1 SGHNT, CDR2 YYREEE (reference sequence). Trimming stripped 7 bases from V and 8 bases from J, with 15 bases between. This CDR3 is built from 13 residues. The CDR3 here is CASSRGGTEKLFF. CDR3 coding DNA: TGTGCCAGCTCAAGAGGGGGGACCGAAAAACTGTTTTTT.

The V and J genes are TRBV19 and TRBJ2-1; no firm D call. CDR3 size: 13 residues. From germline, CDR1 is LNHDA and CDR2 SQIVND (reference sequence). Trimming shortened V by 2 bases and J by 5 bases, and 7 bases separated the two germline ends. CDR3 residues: CASSIRTHNEQFF. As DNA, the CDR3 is TGTGCCAGTAGTATACGGACCCACAATGAGCAGTTCTTC.

CDR3 in amino acids: CASSVRQGAGGNQPQHF. DNA of the CDR3: TGTGCCAGCAGTGTCAGACAAGGGGCAGGGGGCAATCAGCCCCAGCATTTT. The V call is TRBV6-1, the J call TRBJ1-5; D is perhaps TRBD1 (6 bases). The germline CDR1 and CDR2 sequences are MNHNS and SASEGT. The V gene lost 4 bases and the J gene lost 2 bases, with 18 bases spanning the gap. The CDR3 covers 17 residues.

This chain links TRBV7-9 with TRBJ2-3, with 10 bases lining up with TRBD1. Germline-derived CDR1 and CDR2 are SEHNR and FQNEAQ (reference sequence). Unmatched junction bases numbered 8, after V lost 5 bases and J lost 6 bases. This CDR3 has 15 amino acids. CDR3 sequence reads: CASSKGQGIKDTQYF. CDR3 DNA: TGTGCCAGCAGCAAGGGACAGGGGATCAAGGATACGCAGTATTTT.

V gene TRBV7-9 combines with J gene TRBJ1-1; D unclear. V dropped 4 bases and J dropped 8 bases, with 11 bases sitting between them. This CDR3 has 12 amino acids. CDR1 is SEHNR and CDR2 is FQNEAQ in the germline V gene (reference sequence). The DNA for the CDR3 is TGTGCCAGCAGCTCGTGGGGATTAGAAGCTTTCTTT. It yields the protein CASSSWGLEAFF.

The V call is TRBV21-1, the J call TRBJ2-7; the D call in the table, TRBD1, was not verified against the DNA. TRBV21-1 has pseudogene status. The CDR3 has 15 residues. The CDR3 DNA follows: TGTGCCAGCCACTTCCGGGACAGAGCTTCCTACGAGCAGTACGTC. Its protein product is CASHFRDRASYEQYV.

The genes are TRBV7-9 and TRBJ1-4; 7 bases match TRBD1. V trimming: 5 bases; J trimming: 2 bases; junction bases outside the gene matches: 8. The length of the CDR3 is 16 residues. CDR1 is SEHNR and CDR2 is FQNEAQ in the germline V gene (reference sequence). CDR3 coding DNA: TGTGCCAGCAGCGGTATGACAGGGCCTACTAATGAAAAACTGTTTTTT. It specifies CASSGMTGPTNEKLFF.

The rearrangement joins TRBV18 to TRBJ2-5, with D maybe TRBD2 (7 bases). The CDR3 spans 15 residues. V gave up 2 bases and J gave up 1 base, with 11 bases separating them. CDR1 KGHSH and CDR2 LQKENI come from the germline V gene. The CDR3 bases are TGTGCCAGCTCACCAAGGGGGGGCCGCCAAGAGACCCAGTACTTC. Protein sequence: CASSPRGGRQETQYF.